These 27 T cell receptor beta chains originate from one sample sequenced in a study of blood T cells in healthy people across ages. Sample-barcoded 5' priming and a J-beta primer mix drove a second PCR of roughly 6 to 12 cycles. Each CDR3 protein gets one entry after TCRdb re-called the 5' RACE reads with MiXCR. The sample lists almost 1 million distinct CDR3 sequences; roughly 51% were seen once. The sequencing sample was made of blood. The receptors here all came from a woman in her sixties or seventies in good health.

CDR3 sequence (DNA): TGTGCCAGCAGTTACTCTCAGGGTGGCGAGACCCAGTACTTC. Amino acids: CASSYSQGGETQYF. The rearrangement uses TRBV6-5 and TRBJ2-5; TRBD1 is a possible D gene (5 bases). The V end was cut by 0 bases, the J end by 5 bases, with 10 bases between. This CDR3 is 14 amino acids long. Germline CDR1 is MNHEY and CDR2 is SVGAGI.

The chain carries TRBV7-9 and TRBJ1-5; 8 bases match TRBD1. The CDR3 covers 17 residues. Germline trimming cut 8 bases from V and 2 bases from J; bases unmatched to any gene: 14. Germline values: CDR1 SEHNR, CDR2 FQNEAQ (reference sequence). The chain's CDR3 is CASGLKTGASGNQPQHF. The CDR3 bases are TGTGCCAGCGGCCTAAAGACAGGGGCGAGTGGCAATCAGCCCCAGCATTTT.

Ten or more counts support this clonotype. CDR3: CSAGQGYEQYF. CDR3 DNA: TGCAGTGCGGGACAGGGTTACGAGCAGTACTTC. The chain employs TRBV29-1 and TRBJ2-7, with 9 bases identical to TRBD1. The germline V gene has CDR1 SQVTM and CDR2 ANQGSEA. The CDR3 consists of 11 residues.

The DNA for the CDR3 is TGCAGTGCTAGAGGGGTAGAGCAAGAGACCCAGTACTTC. It yields the protein CSARGVEQETQYF. The chain recombines TRBV20-1 with TRBJ2-5; D is uncertain. CDR1 is DFQATT, CDR2 SNEGSKA, per germline (reference sequence). The ends were cut back, 1 base at V and 2 bases at J, with 8 bases in the middle. The CDR3 length is 13 residues.

Worth noting for this clonotype: A much bigger clone sits one base away, suggesting this may be a read error. The chain combines TRBV20-1 with TRBJ1-5; the match to TRBD1 covers 8 bases. Losses at the gene ends were 1 base for V and 2 bases for J; bases not matched to a gene: 7. Germline CDR1 DFQATT, CDR2 SNEGSKA (reference sequence). This CDR3 spans 16 amino acids. CDR3 DNA sequence: TGCAGTGCTAGAGCGGGACAGGTCGTTGGCAATCAGCCCCAGCATTTT. Translated, it gives CSARAGQVVGNQPQHF.

V and J are TRBV20-1 and TRBJ1-2, with D unresolved. CDR1 is DFQATT and CDR2 is SNEGSKA in the germline V gene (reference sequence). CDR3 length equals 11 residues. V lost 2 bases, J lost 5 bases, and 6 bases lay in between. In nucleotides, the CDR3 is TGCAGTGCTAGATCTAGTTATGGCTACACCTTC. Translation gives CSARSSYGYTF.

This clonotype was observed a single time. The V gene is TRBV6-6, the J gene TRBJ2-3, with TRBD2 matching over 10 bases. The CDR3 spans 16 residues. Trimming cost V 9 bases and J 2 bases; bases outside gene matches: 11. Germline V gene lookup returns CDR1 MNHNY and CDR2 SVGAGI (reference sequence). CDR3 protein: CARSSLAGSSTDTQYF. The CDR3 region has the DNA TGTGCCAGAAGCTCACTAGCGGGATCTTCCACAGATACGCAGTATTTT.

This clonotype was picked up one time. The DNA of the CDR3 is TGCGCCAGCACCGACAGCTATAATTCACCCCTCCACTTT. Translated, it gives CASTDSYNSPLHF. The chain employs TRBV5-1 and TRBJ1-6; D is possibly TRBD1 (5 bases). Germline loops: CDR1 SGHRS, CDR2 YFSETQ. This CDR3 region has 13 residues. Trimming took 6 bases from V and 3 from J, leaving 7 bases between them.

V gene TRBV28 combines with J gene TRBJ2-1; 10 bases agree with TRBD1. The CDR3 extends over 16 amino acids. V lost 5 bases and J lost 7; bases outside the gene matches: 11. Germline loops: CDR1 MDHEN, CDR2 SYDVKM. In DNA, the CDR3 is TGTGCCAGCAGTCCGTCCGGGACAGGGGCCTTAAATGAGCAGTTCTTC. Translated: CASSPSGTGALNEQFF.

The chain links TRBV6-5 to TRBJ2-3; 8 bases fit TRBD2. The CDR3 length is 16 residues. CDR1 and CDR2 (germline): MNHEY, SVGAGI. J was trimmed by 0 bases and V by 5 bases; bases with no gene match: 7. CDR3 residues: CASSSLGLVSTDTQYF. The CDR3 nucleotides read TGTGCCAGCAGTAGCCTGGGACTAGTCAGCACAGATACGCAGTATTTT.

DNA of the CDR3: TGTGCCAGCAGCTTATGGATAGCGTCCGGGGAGCTGTTTTTT. Residues: CASSLWIASGELFF. The rearrangement joins TRBV7-2 to TRBJ2-2, with TRBD2 as a possible D gene (5 bases). Trimming stripped 2 bases from V and 6 bases from J, with 10 bases between. CDR1 SGHTA and CDR2 FQGNSA come from the germline V gene. There are 14 residues in the CDR3.

J is TRBJ2-5 and V is TRBV12-3 or TRBV12-4; D might be TRBD1 (6 bases). The CDR3 contains 17 residues. Trimming removed 4 bases at V and 0 bases at J, with 18 bases between. The CDR3 here is CASSSDRIDAHQETQYF. CDR3 nucleotides: TGTGCCAGCAGTTCAGACAGGATAGACGCGCACCAAGAGACCCAGTACTTC.

This clonotype occurred many times. The V call is TRBV12-3 or TRBV12-4, the J call TRBJ1-5; D gene unclear. Trimming removed 5 bases from V and 1 base from J, with 6 bases in between. The CDR3 runs 13 residues. Here the CDR3 DNA reads TGTGCCAGCAGTCCCACGAGCAATCAGCCCCAGCATTTT. Amino acids: CASSPTSNQPQHF.

The chain couples TRBV7-8 to TRBJ1-6; D is uncertain. The CDR3 totals 14 residues. The V and J ends lost 1 base and 3 bases respectively, with 4 bases between them. The germline CDR1 and CDR2 sequences are SGHVS and FQNEAQ. The chain's CDR3 is CASSLVVYNSPLHF. CDR3 nucleotides: TGTGCCAGCAGCTTAGTTGTCTATAATTCACCCCTCCACTTT.

In its sample, this clonotype was seen a few times. The chain joins TRBV15 to TRBJ2-5; D is possibly TRBD1 or TRBD2 (5 bases each). The ends were cut back, 3 bases at V and 1 base at J, with 18 bases in the middle. CDR1 and CDR2 (germline): LNHNV, YYDKDF (reference sequence). The CDR3 contains 17 residues. The CDR3 loop is CATSSPHGVGPQETQYF. The CDR3 DNA follows: TGTGCCACCAGCAGTCCGCACGGGGTGGGGCCCCAAGAGACCCAGTACTTC.

This CDR3 reads CACGRALGLADTQYF. CDR3 bases: TGTGCCTGTGGGCGAGCCCTAGGGTTAGCAGATACGCAGTATTTT. This sequence joins TRBV6-1 and TRBJ2-3; D is uncertain. The CDR3 is 15 amino acids. V lost 11 bases and J 4 bases, leaving 22 bases between the germline ends. Germline V CDR1 and CDR2: MNHNS, SASEGT.

Written as DNA, the CDR3 is TGTGCCAGCAGCCAGGGTCCCCCCATCAACGAGCAGTACTTC. Encoded protein: CASSQGPPINEQYF. The genes are TRBV4-2 and TRBJ2-7; no clear D. V lost 3 bases and J 5 bases, leaving 14 bases between the germline ends. The CDR3 is made up of 14 amino acids. Germline V lookup: CDR1 LGHNA, CDR2 YNFKEQ.

V and J are TRBV29-1 and TRBJ2-2, with D possibly being TRBD1 (5 bases). Trimming stripped 6 bases from V and 1 base from J, with 15 bases between. CDR1 is SQVTM, CDR2 ANQGSEA, per germline. This CDR3 region has 15 residues. The CDR3 loop is CSVVKTQGNTGELFF. The CDR3 region has the DNA TGCAGCGTAGTAAAGACCCAGGGGAACACCGGGGAGCTGTTTTTT.

The sample holds one count of this clonotype. The genes are TRBV14 and TRBJ2-5, with a weak D call TRBD1 (6 bases). Matching the DNA end better, TRBJ2-7 makes the J call doubtful. Germline-derived CDR1 and CDR2 are SGHDN and FVKESK. The CDR3 extends over 18 amino acids. CDR3 in DNA: TGTGCCAGCAGCCCGCGACAGGAGTCTGTGTATGGTTCCTACGAGCAGTACTTC. Translated, it gives CASSPRQESVYGSYEQYF.

The chain uses TRBV5-4 and TRBJ1-5; D is possibly TRBD1 (6 bases). Germline V gives CDR1 SGHNT, CDR2 YYREEE (reference sequence). CDR3 length: 15 amino acids. Trimming cost V 4 bases and J 6 bases, with 17 bases left between them. CDR3 region: CASSPDRGRGQPQHF. The CDR3 nucleotides are TGTGCCAGCAGCCCCGATAGGGGGAGGGGTCAGCCCCAGCATTTT. The full variable domain, in which reference TRBV5-4 and TRBJ1-5 provide the parts outside the CDR3, is ETGVTQSPTHLIKTRGQQVTLRCSSQSGHNTVSWYQQALGQGPQFIFQYYREEENGRGNFPPRFSGLQFPNYSSELNVNALELDDSALYLCASSPDRGRGQPQHFGDGTRLSIL.

This clonotype was seen at least ten times. V is TRBV4-2 and J is TRBJ2-7; D unclear. From germline, CDR1 is LGHNA and CDR2 YNFKEQ. Trimming stripped 1 base from V and 2 bases from J, with 9 bases between. The length of the CDR3 is 14 residues. Written as DNA, the CDR3 is TGTGCCAGCAGCCAAGGGACCAAGCCCTACGAGCAGTACTTC. Translation gives CASSQGTKPYEQYF.

About this clonotype: Being one base from a much bigger clone, this may be a read error. V gene TRBV15 combines with J gene TRBJ2-5; 12 nucleotides line up with TRBD2. CDR1 LNHNV and CDR2 YYDKDF come from the germline V gene (reference sequence). This CDR3 is 18 amino acids long. The CDR3 DNA follows: TGTGCCGCCAGCACCTGGACTAGCGGGGTTCGTCGGGGAGAGACCCAGTACTTC. Translating gives CAASTWTSGVRRGETQYF.

This clonotype was recorded at least ten times. The chain employs TRBV29-1 and TRBJ1-2, with D possibly TRBD1 on 6 matching bases. The CDR3 loop spans 11 amino acids. Germline V gene sequence: CDR1 SQVTM, CDR2 ANQGSEA. This CDR3 reads CGLTGNYGYTF. CDR3 coding DNA: TGCGGACTGACAGGAAACTATGGCTACACCTTC. The variable domain in full, completed from reference TRBV29-1 and TRBJ1-2, reads SAVISQKPSRDICQRGTSLTIQCQVDSQVTMMFWYRQQPGQSLTLIATANQGSEATYESGFVIDKFPISRPNLTFSTLTVSNMSPEDSSIYLCGLTGNYGYTFGSGTRLTVV.

This clonotype was observed a few times. The rearrangement links TRBV3-1 to TRBJ2-7; 7 bases agree with TRBD1. The CDR3 contains 16 residues. J was trimmed by 2 bases and V by 11 bases; bases with no gene match: 18. CDR1 and CDR2 from the germline V gene are LGHDT and YNNKEL (reference sequence). The CDR3: CAARDSHSRSPYEQYF. CDR3 in DNA: TGTGCCGCCCGGGACAGCCACTCTCGAAGCCCCTACGAGCAGTACTTC.

This clonotype was counted only a few times. The chain employs TRBV7-9 and TRBJ2-5, with D perhaps matching TRBD2 (5 bases). The CDR3 extends over 13 amino acids. Trimming shortened V by 6 bases and J by 4 bases, and 12 bases separated the two germline ends. Germline loops: CDR1 SEHNR, CDR2 FQNEAQ (reference sequence). The DNA of the CDR3 is TGTGCCAGCAGTTCACTAGAGTTAGAGACCCAGTACTTC. Translating it yields CASSSLELETQYF.

The sample holds a few counts of this clonotype. V gene TRBV12-3 or TRBV12-4 combines with J gene TRBJ2-3, with 8 bases aligning to TRBD2. Losses at the gene ends were 3 bases for V and 13 bases for J; bases not matched to a gene: 6. This CDR3 spans 12 amino acids. CDR3 nucleotides: TGTGCCAGCAGTTTCGACAGCGGGAGAAAGTATTTT. Its protein product is CASSFDSGRKYF.

The rearrangement joins TRBV6-5 to TRBJ2-3, with D possibly being TRBD2 (5 bases). Germline CDR1 is MNHEY and CDR2 is SVGAGI. The CDR3 covers 16 residues. Trimming took 0 bases from V and 0 from J, leaving 10 bases between them. The CDR3 reads CASSYSFRTSTDTQYF. As DNA, the CDR3 is TGTGCCAGCAGTTACTCGTTCAGGACTAGCACAGATACGCAGTATTTT.